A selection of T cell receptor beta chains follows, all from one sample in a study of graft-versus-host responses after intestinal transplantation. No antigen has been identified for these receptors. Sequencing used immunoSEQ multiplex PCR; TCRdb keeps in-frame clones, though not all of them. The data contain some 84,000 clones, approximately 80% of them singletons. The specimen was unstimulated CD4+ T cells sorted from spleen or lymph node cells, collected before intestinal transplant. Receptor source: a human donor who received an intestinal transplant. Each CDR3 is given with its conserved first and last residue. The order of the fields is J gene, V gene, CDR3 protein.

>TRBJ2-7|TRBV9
CASSVGRYSGEQYF
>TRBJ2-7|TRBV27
CASKTGGYEQYF
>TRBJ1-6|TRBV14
CASSLGTANSPLHF
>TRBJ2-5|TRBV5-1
CASTLGRGTQETQYF
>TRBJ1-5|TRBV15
CATSRGSGTNQPQHF
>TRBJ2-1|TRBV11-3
CASSLGLAGIEEQFF
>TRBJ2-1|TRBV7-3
CASSSDRASNEQFF
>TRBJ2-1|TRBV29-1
CTIGGANNEQFF
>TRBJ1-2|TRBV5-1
CASSLIDRASNYGYTF
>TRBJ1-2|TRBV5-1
CASSLEGDGYTF
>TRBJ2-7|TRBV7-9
CASSRDSSADEQYF
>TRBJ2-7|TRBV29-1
CSAATSGSYEQYF
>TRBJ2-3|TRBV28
CASSSLSGASTDTQYF
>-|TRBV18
CASSPMDRAYEQYF
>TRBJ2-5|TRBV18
CASSTTGGGDQETQYF
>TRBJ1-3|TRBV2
CASSGHSLIGNTIYF
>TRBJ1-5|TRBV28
CASSLPGLNQPQHF
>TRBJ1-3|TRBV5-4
CASSSQGADTIYF
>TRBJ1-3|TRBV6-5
CASSYSQGTGGNTIYF
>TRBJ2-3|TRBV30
CAWRLAGAKDTQYF
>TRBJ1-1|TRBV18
CASSWSGGDTEAFF
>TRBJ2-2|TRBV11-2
CASSLSGTGELFF
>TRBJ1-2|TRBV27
CASRVRDRGYYGYTF
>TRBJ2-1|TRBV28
CASSLARLRQGSNEQFF
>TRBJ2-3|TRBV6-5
CASTRAVTDTQYF
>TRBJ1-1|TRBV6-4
CASRRNSGISTEAFF
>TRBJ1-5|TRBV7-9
CASSLIEGQPQHF
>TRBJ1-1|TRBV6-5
CASSYGGRNTEAFF
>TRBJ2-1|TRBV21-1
CASSNGFRVNEQFF
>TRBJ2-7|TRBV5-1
CATGSGGPVYEQYF
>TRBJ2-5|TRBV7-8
CASSSVGSSEETQYF
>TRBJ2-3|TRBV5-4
CASSLTGNTDTQYF
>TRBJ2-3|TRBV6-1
CAYGLAGDTQYF
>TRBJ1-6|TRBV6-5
CASSVFGSYNSPLHF